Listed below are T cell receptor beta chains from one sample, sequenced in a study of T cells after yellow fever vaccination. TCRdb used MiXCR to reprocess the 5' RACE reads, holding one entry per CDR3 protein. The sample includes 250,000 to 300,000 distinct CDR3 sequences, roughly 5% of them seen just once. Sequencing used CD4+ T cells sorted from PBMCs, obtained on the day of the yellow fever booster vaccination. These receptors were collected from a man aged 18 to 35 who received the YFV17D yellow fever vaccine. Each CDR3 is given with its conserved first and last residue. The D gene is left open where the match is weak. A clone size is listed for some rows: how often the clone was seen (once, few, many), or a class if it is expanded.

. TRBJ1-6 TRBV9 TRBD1 CASSVAPTGGGNSPLHF TGTGCCAGCAGCGTAGCTCCGACAGGGGGAGGGAACTCACCCCTCCACTTT
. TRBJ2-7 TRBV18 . CASSPGAVAEQYF TGTGCCAGCTCACCCGGGGCAGTTGCCGAGCAGTACTTC
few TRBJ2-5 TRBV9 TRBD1 CASSPGTGARLETQYF TGTGCCAGCAGCCCCGGGACAGGGGCCCGTCTAGAGACCCAGTACTTC
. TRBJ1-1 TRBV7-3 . CASSAVGTEAFF TGTGCCAGCAGCGCGGTGGGCACTGAAGCTTTCTTT
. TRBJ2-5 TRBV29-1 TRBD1 CSVFLGQGTSETQYF TGCAGCGTTTTTCTAGGACAGGGGACTTCAGAGACCCAGTACTTC
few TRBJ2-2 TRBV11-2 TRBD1 CASSLFGQGDIGELFF TGTGCCAGCAGCTTATTTGGACAGGGGGATATCGGGGAGCTGTTTTTT
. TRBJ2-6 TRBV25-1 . CASKQDRANVLTF TGTGCCAGCAAGCAGGATCGGGCCAACGTCCTGACTTTC
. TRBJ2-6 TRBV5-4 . CASSTSGANVLTF TGTGCCAGCAGCACATCTGGGGCCAACGTCCTGACTTTC
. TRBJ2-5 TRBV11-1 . CASSLGGLSGKETQYF TGTGCCAGCAGCTTAGGTGGACTTAGTGGAAAAGAGACCCAGTACTTC
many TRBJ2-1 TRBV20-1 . CSANRDVSYNEQFF TGCAGTGCTAACAGGGACGTATCCTACAATGAGCAGTTCTTC
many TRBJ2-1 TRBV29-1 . CSVVRQPGGYNEQFF TGCAGCGTTGTGCGGCAGCCCGGGGGCTACAATGAGCAGTTCTTC
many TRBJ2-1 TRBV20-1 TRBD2 CSASGVSGETYNEQFF TGCAGTGCTAGTGGGGTTAGCGGGGAAACCTACAATGAGCAGTTCTTC
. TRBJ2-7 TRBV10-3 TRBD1 CAISESARGIYHEQYF TGTGCCATCAGTGAGTCGGCCAGGGGGATCTACCACGAGCAGTACTTC
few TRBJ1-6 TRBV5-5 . CASSFSGDSPLHF TGTGCCAGCAGCTTTTCAGGGGATTCACCCCTCCACTTT
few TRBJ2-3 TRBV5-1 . CASSYVGGDTQYF TGCGCCAGCAGCTACGTAGGAGGAGATACGCAGTATTTT
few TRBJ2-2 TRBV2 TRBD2 CASILGGGTGELFF TGTGCCAGCATTCTCGGGGGGGGGACCGGGGAGCTGTTTTTT
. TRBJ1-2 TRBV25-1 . CASSEGNSYGYTF TGTGCCAGCAGTGAAGGTAACAGCTATGGCTACACCTTC
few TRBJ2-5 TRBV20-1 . CSARLLAETQYF TGCAGTGCCCGCCTGCTAGCCGAGACCCAGTACTTC
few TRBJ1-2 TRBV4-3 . CASSILFVGTDYGYTF TGCGCCAGCAGCATCCTTTTCGTAGGAACAGACTATGGCTACACCTTC
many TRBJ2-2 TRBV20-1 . CSARPLGVGTGELFF TGCAGTGCTAGACCCTTGGGAGTTGGTACCGGGGAGCTGTTCTTT
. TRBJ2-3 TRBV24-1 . CATSATMSLGQDTQYF TGTGCCACCAGTGCCACCATGTCCCTGGGCCAAGATACGCAGTATTTT
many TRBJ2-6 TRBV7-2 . CASSLLSWDGANVLTF TGTGCCAGCAGCTTATTGAGTTGGGATGGGGCCAACGTCCTGACTTTC
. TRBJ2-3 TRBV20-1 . CSAMVGVADTQYF TGCAGTGCTATGGTAGGGGTTGCAGATACGCAGTATTTT
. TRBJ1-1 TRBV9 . CASSAQQGNTEAFF TGTGCCAGCAGCGCCCAACAGGGAAACACTGAAGCTTTCTTT
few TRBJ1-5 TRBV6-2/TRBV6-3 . CASSRGWEPQHF TGTGCCAGCAGTCGGGGTTGGGAGCCCCAGCATTTT
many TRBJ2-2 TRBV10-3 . CAIRETENTGELFF TGTGCCATCAGGGAGACAGAGAACACCGGGGAGCTGTTTTTT
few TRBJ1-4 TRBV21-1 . CASSKEENRFCEKLFF TGTGCCAGCAGCAAAGAGGAAAACAGGTTCTGTGAAAAACTGTTTTTT
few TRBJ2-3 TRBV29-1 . CSVDKGTDTQYF TGCAGCGTTGATAAGGGCACAGATACGCAGTATTTT
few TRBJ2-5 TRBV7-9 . CASSLGGTVQETQYF TGTGCCAGCAGCTTAGGGGGGACTGTGCAAGAGACCCAGTACTTC
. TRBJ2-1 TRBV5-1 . CASSDRLYNEQFF TGCGCCAGCAGCGATAGACTTTACAATGAGCAGTTCTTC
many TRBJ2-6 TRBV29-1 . CSVRGYGANVLTF TGCAGCGTCCGGGGTTATGGGGCCAACGTCCTGACTTTC
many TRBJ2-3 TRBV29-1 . CSAAGTDTQYF TGCAGCGCGGCGGGCACAGATACGCAGTATTTT
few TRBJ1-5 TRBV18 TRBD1 CASSRRDRDYNQPQHF TGTGCCAGCTCCAGAAGGGACAGGGATTATAATCAGCCCCAGCATTTT
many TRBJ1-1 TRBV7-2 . CASSFNLGYGEAFF TGTGCCAGCAGCTTTAACTTAGGGTACGGTGAAGCTTTCTTT
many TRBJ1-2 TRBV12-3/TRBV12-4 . CASSSRGQGRRGYTF TGTGCCAGCAGTTCCCGAGGGCAGGGGCGGAGAGGCTACACCTTC
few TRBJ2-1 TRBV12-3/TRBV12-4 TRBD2 CASSLSSGGPNEQFF TGTGCCAGCAGTTTAAGTAGCGGGGGCCCCAATGAGCAGTTCTTC
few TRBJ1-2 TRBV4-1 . CASSQGMKGKGVGYTF TGCGCCAGCAGCCAAGGAATGAAGGGGAAGGGGGTTGGCTACACCTTC
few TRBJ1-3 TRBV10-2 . CASKWGASGNTIYF TGCGCCAGCAAATGGGGGGCCTCTGGAAACACCATATATTTT
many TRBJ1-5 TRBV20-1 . CSAGLAPNQPQHF TGCAGTGCAGGACTAGCTCCCAATCAGCCCCAGCATTTT
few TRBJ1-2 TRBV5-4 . CASSLGSPLDSSYGYTF TGTGCCAGCAGCTTGGGCTCCCCCCTGGACAGCAGCTATGGCTACACCTTC
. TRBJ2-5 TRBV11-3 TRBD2 CASSPRGSGGETQYF TGTGCCAGCAGCCCTAGAGGTAGCGGGGGAGAGACCCAGTACTTC
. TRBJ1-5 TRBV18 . CASSPQDWGNSNQPQHF TGTGCCAGCTCACCACAGGACTGGGGTAATAGCAATCAGCCCCAGCATTTT
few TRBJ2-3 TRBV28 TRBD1 CASSLDRVGNTQYF TGTGCCAGCAGTTTAGACAGGGTTGGAAATACGCAGTATTTT
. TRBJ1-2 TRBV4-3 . CASSQDHPVRDDYGYTF TGCGCCAGCAGCCAAGATCATCCGGTCAGGGACGACTATGGCTACACCTTC
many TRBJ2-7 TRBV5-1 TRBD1 CASCRDRDYYEQYF TGCGCCAGCTGTCGGGACAGGGACTACTACGAGCAGTACTTC
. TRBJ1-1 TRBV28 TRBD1 CASSPNRGERNTEAFF TGTGCCAGCAGTCCCAACAGGGGAGAAAGGAACACTGAAGCTTTCTTT
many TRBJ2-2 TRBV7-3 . CASSPTGLTGELFF TGTGCCAGCAGCCCTACGGGGCTGACCGGGGAGCTGTTTTTT
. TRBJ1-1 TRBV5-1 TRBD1 CASSAGGYIRVGTEAFF TGCGCCAGCAGCGCAGGGGGCTATATAAGGGTGGGCACTGAAGCTTTCTTT
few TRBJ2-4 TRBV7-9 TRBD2 CASSATGTSGGGNIQYF TGTGCCAGCAGCGCCACCGGGACTAGCGGCGGAGGGAACATTCAGTACTTC
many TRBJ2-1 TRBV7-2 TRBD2 CASSRRLAGWQFF TGTGCCAGCAGCCGTCGACTAGCGGGGTGGCAGTTCTTC
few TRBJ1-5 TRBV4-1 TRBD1 CASSHPGQGNQPQHF TGCGCCAGCAGCCACCCGGGACAGGGGAATCAGCCCCAGCATTTT